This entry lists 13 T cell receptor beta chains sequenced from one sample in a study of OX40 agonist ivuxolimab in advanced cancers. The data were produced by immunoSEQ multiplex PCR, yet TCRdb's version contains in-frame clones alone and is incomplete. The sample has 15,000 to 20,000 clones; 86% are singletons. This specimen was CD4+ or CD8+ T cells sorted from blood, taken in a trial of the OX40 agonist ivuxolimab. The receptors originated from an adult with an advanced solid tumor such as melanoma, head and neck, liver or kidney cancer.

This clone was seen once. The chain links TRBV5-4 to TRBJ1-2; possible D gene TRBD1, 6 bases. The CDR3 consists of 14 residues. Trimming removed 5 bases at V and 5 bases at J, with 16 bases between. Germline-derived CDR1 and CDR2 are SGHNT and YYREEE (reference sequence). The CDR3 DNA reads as TGTGCCAGCAGGGGAGTCGGGGGGCGGTATGGCTACACCTTC. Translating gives CASRGVGGRYGYTF.

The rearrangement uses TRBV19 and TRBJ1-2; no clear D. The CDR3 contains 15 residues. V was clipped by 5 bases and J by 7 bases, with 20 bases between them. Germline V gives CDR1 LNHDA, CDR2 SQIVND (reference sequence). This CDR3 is CASSDRRSWDSGYTF. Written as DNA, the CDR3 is TGTGCCAGTAGTGACCGGCGATCATGGGATTCTGGCTACACCTTC.

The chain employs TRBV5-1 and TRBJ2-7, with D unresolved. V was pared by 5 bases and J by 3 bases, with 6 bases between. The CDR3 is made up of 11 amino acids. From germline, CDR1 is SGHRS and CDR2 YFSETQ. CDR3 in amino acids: CASRELYEQYF. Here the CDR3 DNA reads TGCGCCAGCAGGGAACTCTACGAGCAGTACTTC.

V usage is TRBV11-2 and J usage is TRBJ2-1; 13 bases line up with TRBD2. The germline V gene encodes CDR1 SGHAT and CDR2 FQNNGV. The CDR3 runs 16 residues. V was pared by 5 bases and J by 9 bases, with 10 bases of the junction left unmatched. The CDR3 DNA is TGTGCCAGCAGCCCCCCCGGACTAGCGGGAGTTCGTGAGCAGTTCTTC. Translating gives CASSPPGLAGVREQFF.

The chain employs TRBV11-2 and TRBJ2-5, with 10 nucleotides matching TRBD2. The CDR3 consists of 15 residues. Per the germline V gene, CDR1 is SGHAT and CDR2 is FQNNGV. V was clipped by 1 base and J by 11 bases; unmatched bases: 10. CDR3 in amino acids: CASSLVAAGGPEQYF. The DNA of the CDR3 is TGTGCCAGCAGCTTAGTGGCAGCGGGAGGGCCTGAGCAGTACTTC.

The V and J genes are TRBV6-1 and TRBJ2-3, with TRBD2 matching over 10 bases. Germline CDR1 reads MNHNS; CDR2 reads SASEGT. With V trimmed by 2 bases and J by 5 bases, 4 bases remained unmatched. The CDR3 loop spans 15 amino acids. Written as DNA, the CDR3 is TGTGCCAGCAGTGAAATGATAGCGGGGGGAGATACGCAGTATTTT. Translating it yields CASSEMIAGGDTQYF.

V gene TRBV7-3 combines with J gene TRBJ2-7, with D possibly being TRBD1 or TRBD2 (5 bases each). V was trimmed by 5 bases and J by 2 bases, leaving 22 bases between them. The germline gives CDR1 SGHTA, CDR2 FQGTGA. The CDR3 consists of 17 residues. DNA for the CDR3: TGTGCCAGCAGCCCCGGACCGGGACCGCCTAGAGCCTACGAGCAGTACTTC. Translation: CASSPGPGPPRAYEQYF.

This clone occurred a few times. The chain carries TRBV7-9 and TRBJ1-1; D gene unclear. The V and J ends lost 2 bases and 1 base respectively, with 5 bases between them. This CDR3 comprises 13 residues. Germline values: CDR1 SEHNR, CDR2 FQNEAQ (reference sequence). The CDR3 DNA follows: TGTGCCAGCAGCTTACAGGCGAACACTGAAGCTTTCTTT. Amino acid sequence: CASSLQANTEAFF.

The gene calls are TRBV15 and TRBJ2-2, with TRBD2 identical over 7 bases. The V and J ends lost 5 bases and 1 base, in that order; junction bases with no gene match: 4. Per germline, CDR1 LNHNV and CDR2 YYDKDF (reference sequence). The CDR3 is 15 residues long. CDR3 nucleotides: TGTGCCACCAGCGAGCGGGGTGTGAACACCGGGGAGCTGTTTTTT. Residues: CATSERGVNTGELFF.

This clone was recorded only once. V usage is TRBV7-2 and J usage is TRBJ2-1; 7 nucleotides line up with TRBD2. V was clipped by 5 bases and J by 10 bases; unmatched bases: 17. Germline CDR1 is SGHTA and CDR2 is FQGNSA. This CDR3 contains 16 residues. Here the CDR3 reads CASSVASGSPTMEQFF. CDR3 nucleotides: TGTGCCAGCAGCGTGGCTAGCGGTAGTCCTACAATGGAGCAGTTCTTC.

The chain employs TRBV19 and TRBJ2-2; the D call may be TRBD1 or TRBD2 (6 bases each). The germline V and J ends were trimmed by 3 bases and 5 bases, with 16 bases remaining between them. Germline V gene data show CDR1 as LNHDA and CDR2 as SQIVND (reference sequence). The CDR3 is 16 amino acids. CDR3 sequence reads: CASSISGGVRTGELFF. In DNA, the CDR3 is TGTGCCAGTAGTATTTCCGGGGGCGTGAGGACCGGGGAGCTGTTTTTT.

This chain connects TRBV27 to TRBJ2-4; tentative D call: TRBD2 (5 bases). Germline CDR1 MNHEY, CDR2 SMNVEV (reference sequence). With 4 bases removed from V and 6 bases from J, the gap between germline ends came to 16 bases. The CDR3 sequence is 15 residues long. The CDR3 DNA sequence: TGTGCCAGCAGTTCCCCCACTAGTGGAGGAAACATTCAGTACTTC. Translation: CASSSPTSGGNIQYF.

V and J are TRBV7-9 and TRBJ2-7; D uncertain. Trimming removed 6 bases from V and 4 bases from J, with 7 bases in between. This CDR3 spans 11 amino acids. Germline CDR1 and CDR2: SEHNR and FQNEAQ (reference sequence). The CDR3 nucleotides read TGTGCCAGCAGAGGTTTTTACGAGCAGTACTTC. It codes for CASRGFYEQYF.